These 28 T cell receptor beta chains share one sample of origin, sequenced in a study of T cells in Graves' hyperthyroidism and ophthalmopathy (dated by TCRdb to about 2019). Library construction relied on multiplex PCR. Sequencing was performed on an Illumina HiSeq 2000. TCR beta CDR3 regions were amplified from RNA transcripts. The first round of RT-PCR for the TCR CDR3 was performed with the HTBI primer set and the Qiagen OneStep RT-PCR kit. TCRdb trimmed public reads at Q25 via fastp, called clones via MiXCR and kept in-frame beta chains. Records with the same CDR3 protein are collapsed into one entry carrying the most frequent genes and DNA. A total of some 600,000 distinct CDR3 sequences appear in this sample, around 13% of them only once. Under 7% of the sample goes to the ten largest clones. Sequencing was performed on blood. Every receptor here comes from a woman aged 25-40 years with Graves' hyperthyroidism that later progressed to Graves' ophthalmopathy.

This clonotype has ten or more counts. The chain has TRBV2 and TRBJ2-1, with 7 bases aligning to TRBD2. CDR3 length equals 14 residues. V lost 7 bases, J lost 5 bases, and 8 bases stayed unmatched. Germline CDR1 and CDR2: SNHLY and FYNNEI. The CDR3 here is CASKSGMGDNEQFF. The CDR3 region has the DNA TGTGCCAGCAAGAGCGGGATGGGGGACAATGAGCAGTTCTTC.

In nucleotides, the CDR3 is TGTGCCAGCAGTGAATCGGGGGGGCACTCCTACGAGCAGTACTTC. This codes for CASSESGGHSYEQYF. The chain has TRBV25-1 and TRBJ2-7; 8 bases are a match to TRBD2. Losses at the gene ends were 1 base for V and 0 bases for J; bases not matched to a gene: 2. CDR3 size: 15 residues. In germline, CDR1 is MGHDK, CDR2 SYGVNS.

This clonotype was seen a handful of times. The V gene is TRBV7-2, the J gene TRBJ2-1; TRBD1 matches at 7 bases. Germline CDR1 SGHTA, CDR2 FQGNSA. The trim removed 5 bases at V and 4 bases at J, leaving 14 bases unmatched. The CDR3 sequence is 17 residues long. This chain's CDR3 is CASSPYRGQGSYNEQFF. The CDR3 DNA sequence: TGTGCCAGCAGCCCCTACAGGGGACAAGGTTCTTACAATGAGCAGTTCTTC.

Comment on this clonotype: A much larger clone differs from this one at a single base, so this may be a read error. This chain uses TRBV18 with TRBJ1-2; 10 positions agree with TRBD1. CDR3 length: 13 amino acids. Germline V gene sequence: CDR1 KGHSH, CDR2 LQKENI. The CDR3 is CASSPGQGDGHTF. CDR3 DNA: TGTGCCAGCTCCCCCGGACAGGGGGATGGCCACACCTTC. Full variable domain (rest looked up from reference TRBV18 and TRBJ1-2): NAGVMQNPRHLVRRRGQEARLRCSPMKGHSHVYWYRQLPEEGLKFMVYLQKENIIDESGMPKERFSAEFPKEGPSILRIQQVVRGDSAAYFCASSPGQGDGHTFGSGTRLTVV.

This clonotype was seen many times. The chain joins TRBV30 to TRBJ1-1; TRBD1 matches at 12 bases. With V trimmed by 2 bases and J by 5 bases, 12 bases remained unmatched. Germline CDR1 is GTSNPN and CDR2 is SVGIG (reference sequence). This CDR3 is built from 17 residues. CDR3 DNA sequence: TGTGCCTGGAGTAAACCAACATCGGGACAGGGGGCGACTGAAGCTTTCTTT. Its protein product is CAWSKPTSGQGATEAFF.

About this clonotype itself: A much larger clone is a single base away; this may be a read error. The chain combines TRBV29-1 with TRBJ2-3, with a possible D match to TRBD2 (5 bases). V was trimmed by 1 base and J by 4 bases, leaving 18 bases between them. The CDR3 runs 16 residues. Germline assignment: CDR1 SQVTM and CDR2 ANQGSEA. CDR3 nucleotides: TGCAGCGTTGAAGTTATAGTGGGAGACGGGCCAGATACGCAGTATTTT. Translating gives CSVEVIVGDGPDTQYF.

In this sample, this clonotype turned up many times. J is TRBJ1-1 and V is TRBV3-1; D ambiguous. Deletions cut 1 base from V and 2 bases from J, with 8 bases between. This CDR3 has 14 residues. CDR1 is LGHDT, CDR2 YNNKEL, per germline (reference sequence). CDR3 sequence: CASSQVGGNTEAFF. DNA for the CDR3: TGTGCCAGCAGCCAAGTGGGTGGAAACACTGAAGCTTTCTTT.

This clonotype has a count of ten or more. The V call is TRBV20-1, the J call TRBJ1-1; TRBD1 matches at 9 bases. The CDR3 consists of 14 residues. Losses at the gene ends were 0 bases for V and 8 bases for J; bases not matched to a gene: 7. Germline CDR1 DFQATT, CDR2 SNEGSKA (reference sequence). This CDR3 reads CSARDFHRGPEAFF. Written as DNA, the CDR3 is TGCAGTGCTAGAGACTTCCACAGGGGGCCGGAAGCTTTCTTT.

This clonotype was detected many times. The V call is TRBV12-3 or TRBV12-4, the J call TRBJ2-5; TRBD2 matches at 7 bases. Losses at the gene ends were 3 bases for V and 2 bases for J; bases not matched to a gene: 6. The CDR3 totals 15 residues. For the CDR3, the DNA is TGTGCCAGCAGTTTGAGAGGCGGGAGACAAGAGACCCAGTACTTC. Translated, it gives CASSLRGGRQETQYF.

This clonotype was found many times. This chain connects TRBV2 to TRBJ2-7, with 11 bases that match TRBD2. CDR1 and CDR2 from the germline V gene are SNHLY and FYNNEI. J lost 3 bases, V lost 11 bases, and 6 bases had no gene match. The CDR3 covers 13 residues. CDR3 protein: CAEGGTSGYEQYF. In DNA form, the CDR3 reads TGTGCCGAGGGGGGGACTAGCGGCTACGAGCAGTACTTC. Full variable domain (rest looked up from reference TRBV2 and TRBJ2-7): EPEVTQTPSHQVTQMGQEVILRCVPISNHLYFYWYRQILGQKVEFLVSFYNNEISEKSEIFDDQFSVERPDGSNFTLKIRSTKLEDSAMYFCAEGGTSGYEQYFGPGTRLTVT.

This clonotype occurred a few times. The chain combines TRBV14 with TRBJ2-1; perhaps TRBD2 as D (6 bases). V shed 6 bases and J shed 2 bases, with 14 bases lying between them. Germline V gene sequence: CDR1 SGHDN, CDR2 FVKESK. This CDR3 spans 15 amino acids. In DNA form, the CDR3 reads TGTGCCAGCAGGAGATCGGGCGGGACCTACAATGAGCAGTTCTTC. It translates to CASRRSGGTYNEQFF.

This clonotype was detected ten times or more. The rearrangement uses TRBV6-5 and TRBJ2-7; no reliable D call. V lost 0 bases, J lost 3 bases, and 15 bases lay in between. The CDR3 contains 16 residues. CDR1 and CDR2 from the germline V gene are MNHEY and SVGAGI. The CDR3 sequence: CASSYSVYRVVYEQYF. In DNA, the CDR3 is TGTGCCAGCAGTTACTCGGTATACAGAGTCGTCTACGAGCAGTACTTC.

This clonotype was seen a handful of times. V usage is TRBV5-1 and J usage is TRBJ1-1; 12 bases agree with TRBD1. CDR1 and CDR2 from the germline V gene are SGHRS and YFSETQ. This CDR3 spans 18 amino acids. V was pared by 2 bases and J by 5 bases, with 13 bases of the junction left unmatched. CDR3 sequence: CASSFSSGTGGAGTEAFF. DNA for the CDR3: TGCGCCAGCAGCTTCAGTTCGGGGACAGGGGGCGCGGGGACTGAAGCTTTCTTT.

This clonotype was counted at least ten times. The chain employs TRBV2 and TRBJ1-3; 7 positions match TRBD1. Germline CDR1 SNHLY, CDR2 FYNNEI. This CDR3 region has 14 residues. Losses at the gene ends were 7 bases for V and 4 bases for J; bases not matched to a gene: 7. CDR3 bases: TGTGCCAGCACAGGAGGGGGCTCCGGAAACACCATATATTTT. As protein: CASTGGGSGNTIYF.

This clonotype was recorded at least ten times. The chain has TRBV2 and TRBJ2-3; a weak D match, TRBD2 (6 bases). Trimming removed 8 bases from V and 3 bases from J, with 15 bases in between. Per the germline V gene, CDR1 is SNHLY and CDR2 is FYNNEI. The CDR3 extends over 14 amino acids. The CDR3 loop reads CASGKPEGTDTQYF. Here the CDR3 DNA reads TGTGCCAGCGGTAAGCCGGAGGGAACAGATACGCAGTATTTT. Full variable domain (outside the CDR3, taken from reference TRBV2 and TRBJ2-3): EPEVTQTPSHQVTQMGQEVILRCVPISNHLYFYWYRQILGQKVEFLVSFYNNEISEKSEIFDDQFSVERPDGSNFTLKIRSTKLEDSAMYFCASGKPEGTDTQYFGPGTRLTVL.

This clonotype has more than one count but fewer than ten. The chain links TRBV10-3 to TRBJ1-1; D gene uncertain. The germline CDR1 and CDR2 sequences are ENHRY and SYGVKD. V shed 2 bases and J shed 4 bases, with 14 bases lying between them. The length of the CDR3 is 15 residues. The CDR3 region is CAISEVVQRGTEAFF. The CDR3 DNA is TGTGCCATCAGTGAGGTAGTGCAGCGAGGCACTGAAGCTTTCTTT.

This clonotype was observed many times. The chain carries TRBV15 and TRBJ2-1; maybe TRBD2 (7 bases). Germline values: CDR1 LNHNV, CDR2 YYDKDF (reference sequence). V was trimmed by 6 bases and J by 6 bases, leaving 12 bases between them. This CDR3 comprises 13 residues. CDR3 sequence reads: CATRGGGGNEQFF. CDR3 coding DNA: TGTGCCACCAGAGGGGGGGGGGGCAATGAGCAGTTCTTC.

This clonotype was detected many times. This sequence joins TRBV6-1 and TRBJ2-7; D gene unclear. The CDR3 covers 15 residues. With 1 base removed from V and 3 bases from J, the gap between germline ends came to 13 bases. Germline V lookup: CDR1 MNHNS, CDR2 SASEGT. CDR3 residues: CASSEGRGAHYEQYF. The CDR3 coding sequence is TGTGCCAGCAGTGAAGGGAGAGGTGCCCACTACGAGCAGTACTTC.

V and J are TRBV7-3 and TRBJ2-1; TRBD1 matches 9 bases. Germline CDR1 is SGHTA and CDR2 is FQGTGA. V shed 3 bases, J shed 7 bases, and the junction held 4 bases outside the gene matches. This CDR3 contains 14 residues. CDR3 residues: CASSLTGGHNEQFF. DNA for the CDR3: TGTGCCAGCAGCTTGACAGGGGGTCATAATGAGCAGTTCTTC.

This clonotype has ten or more counts. This sequence joins TRBV20-1 and TRBJ1-4; no reliable D call. Germline CDR1 and CDR2: DFQATT and SNEGSKA (reference sequence). Trimming took 1 base from V and 0 from J, leaving 3 bases between them. There are 13 residues in the CDR3. The CDR3 coding sequence is TGCAGTGCTAGAGTCTCAACTAATGAAAAACTGTTTTTT. It translates to CSARVSTNEKLFF.

At least ten counts were recorded for this clonotype. V usage is TRBV6-1 and J usage is TRBJ2-1, with D possibly being TRBD1 or TRBD2 (5 bases each). V was cut by 5 bases and J by 7 bases, with 18 bases left in between. The CDR3 totals 15 residues. The germline V gene has CDR1 MNHNS and CDR2 SASEGT. In nucleotides, the CDR3 is TGTGCCAGCAGTACAACAGGAGAGGGCCAAAATGAGCAGTTCTTC. Translation gives CASSTTGEGQNEQFF.

This clonotype was seen a few times. The genes are TRBV7-3 and TRBJ2-6; 7 bases align to TRBD2. Germline V lookup: CDR1 SGHTA, CDR2 FQGTGA. Trimming took 1 base from V and 2 from J; bases not matched to a gene: 2. CDR3 length equals 16 residues. The CDR3 coding sequence is TGTGCCAGCAGCTTAAGGGGGGGAACTGGGGCCAACGTCCTGACTTTC. It codes for CASSLRGGTGANVLTF.

A remark on this clonotype: One junction end disagrees with the germline gene, perhaps due to a read error. DNA for the CDR3: TGCGCCAGCAACTTGAGTCTAGCGGGAGGGGGGCCTGGGGCCAACGTCCTGACTTTC. Its translation: CASNLSLAGGGPGANVLTF. The chain is built from TRBV5-1 and TRBJ2-6; the match to TRBD2 covers 12 bases. The germline CDR1 and CDR2 sequences are SGHRS and YFSETQ. The CDR3 contains 19 residues.

The genes are TRBV6-2 or TRBV6-3 and TRBJ2-6, with D possibly being TRBD1 or TRBD2 (5 bases each). Germline loops: CDR1 MNHEY, CDR2 SVGEGT. This CDR3 spans 16 amino acids. With 5 bases removed from V and 2 bases from J, the gap between germline ends came to 13 bases. CDR3 residues: CASSGPQEAGANVLTF. The CDR3 DNA is TGTGCCAGCAGTGGACCACAGGAGGCTGGGGCCAACGTCCTGACTTTC.

This clonotype appeared a few times. The chain combines TRBV7-9 with TRBJ2-4, with a weak D call TRBD1 (6 bases). The V and J ends lost 3 bases and 2 bases respectively, with 11 bases between them. Germline CDR1 SEHNR, CDR2 FQNEAQ (reference sequence). The CDR3 covers 15 residues. The CDR3 here is CASSLMGAPKNIQYF. For the CDR3, the DNA is TGTGCCAGCAGCTTGATGGGGGCCCCCAAAAACATTCAGTACTTC.

This chain uses TRBV19 with TRBJ2-6; no reliable D call. Germline V gene lookup returns CDR1 LNHDA and CDR2 SQIVND (reference sequence). This CDR3 has 13 residues. The V and J ends lost 5 bases and 3 bases respectively, with 5 bases between them. In nucleotides, the CDR3 is TGTGCCAGTAGTCTACATGGGGCCAACGTCCTGACTTTC. Amino acids: CASSLHGANVLTF.

This clonotype was recorded many times. The V gene is TRBV12-3 or TRBV12-4, the J gene TRBJ2-2; 9 nucleotides agree with TRBD1. With V trimmed by 3 bases and J by 3 bases, 5 bases remained unmatched. The length of the CDR3 is 16 residues. CDR3 nucleotide sequence: TGTGCCAGCAGTTTTCCGGGGACAGGGTACACCGGGGAGCTGTTTTTT. This translates into CASSFPGTGYTGELFF.

The table lists this clonotype with many counts. The genes are TRBV20-1 and TRBJ1-3, with 8 positions matching TRBD1. V lost 8 bases to trimming and J lost 3 bases; unmatched junction nucleotides: 6. Germline-derived CDR1 and CDR2 are DFQATT and SNEGSKA (reference sequence). This CDR3 spans 13 amino acids. The CDR3 nucleotides are TGCAGTCTGAGGGGACAGGTTGGAAACACCATATATTTT. It encodes CSLRGQVGNTIYF.